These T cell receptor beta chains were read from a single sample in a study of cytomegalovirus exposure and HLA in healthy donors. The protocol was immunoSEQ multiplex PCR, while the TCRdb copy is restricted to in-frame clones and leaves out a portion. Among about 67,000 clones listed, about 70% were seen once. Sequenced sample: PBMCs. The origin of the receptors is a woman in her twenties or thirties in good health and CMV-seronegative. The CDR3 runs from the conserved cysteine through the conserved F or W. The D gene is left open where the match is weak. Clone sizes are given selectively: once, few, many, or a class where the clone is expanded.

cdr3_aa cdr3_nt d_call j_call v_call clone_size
CASSALGGRGTDTQYF TGTGCCAGCAGTGCACTGGGGGGGCGGGGCACAGATACGCAGTATTTT . TRBJ2-3 TRBV6-1 once
CAWTHLTGFRTEAFF TGTGCCTGGACTCACCTGACAGGGTTTCGGACTGAAGCTTTCTTT TRBD1 TRBJ1-1 TRBV30 .
CASSFARDRVHEQYF TGTGCCAGCAGCTTCGCACGGGACAGGGTCCACGAGCAGTACTTC TRBD1 TRBJ2-7 TRBV7-2 .
CASTKQTRETQYF TGTGCCAGCACCAAACAAACCAGGGAGACCCAGTACTTC . TRBJ2-5 TRBV7-2 .
CSVKTGAGYTF TGCAGCGTTAAGACAGGGGCTGGCTACACCTTC TRBD1 TRBJ1-2 TRBV29-1 .
CASSPPKGGYNEQFF TGTGCCAGCTCACCACCCAAGGGAGGGTACAATGAGCAGTTCTTC TRBD2 TRBJ2-1 TRBV18 .
CASSEGQTFEEKLFF TGTGCCAGCAGCGAGGGGCAGACGTTCGAGGAAAAACTGTTTTTT . TRBJ1-4 TRBV9 .
CASSLRRDLKGYTF TGTGCCAGCAGTTTACGGCGGGATTTGAAGGGCTACACCTTC . TRBJ1-2 TRBV27 once
CAISALDREDYGYTF TGTGCCATCAGTGCCTTGGACAGGGAGGACTATGGCTACACCTTC TRBD1 TRBJ1-2 TRBV10-3 .
CASSLQGYSPLHF TGTGCCAGCAGCTTACAGGGGTATTCACCCCTCCACTTT . TRBJ1-6 TRBV7-2 .
CASSQGLGATMNTEAFF TGTGCCAGCAGCCAAGGTTTAGGGGCGACAATGAACACTGAAGCTTTCTTT . TRBJ1-1 TRBV14 .
CASRSGGNTQYF TGTGCCAGCCGTAGCGGGGGGAATACGCAGTATTTT TRBD2 TRBJ2-3 TRBV27 .
CASSQRDGRLAKNIQYF TGCGCCAGCAGCCAGCGTGACGGGAGGTTAGCCAAAAACATTCAGTACTTC TRBD2 TRBJ2-4 TRBV4-1 .
CSVDEGRGNEKLFF TGCAGCGTTGACGAGGGCAGGGGGAATGAAAAACTGTTTTTT TRBD1 TRBJ1-4 TRBV29-1 .
CASSYSIGGLNIQYF TGTGCCAGCAGTTACTCGATAGGGGGTCTAAACATTCAGTACTTC . TRBJ2-4 TRBV6-5 .